This T cell receptor (beta chain) emerged from a study of blood T cell repertoires in COVID-19 (dated by TCRdb to 2018 to 2020). Context from the whole study: Collaborator samples came from the United States, Italy and Spain and covered acute and convalescent phases of COVID-19. Where HLA class I and class II types were available, the types were taken from metadata supplied by the sample provider, not from assay-based typing. The samples were drawn from two sources: the first 160 participants of the ongoing ImmuneRACE study, and 1,254 subjects contributed by 6 global collaborators. The dataset comprised deeply sampled blood TCRbeta repertoires from subjects exposed to, actively infected with, or recovered from COVID-19. The material from the prospective study consisted of cDNA or gDNA derived from T cells, B-cell-depleted T cells, or PBMCs. The repertoires were released in a freely available public database meant as a resource for research on the immune response to SARS-CoV-2. Nearly every sample came with metadata listing a de-identified subject ID, COVID-19 status, age in years and sex.

Inclusive of the bounding cysteine and phenylalanine, the CDR3 is 16 residues long. Solely the CDR3 DNA is kept, with 48 bases framed from the first base. V and J lose 3 bases and 4 bases, and a span of 15 bases separates them. CDR1 MDHEN and CDR2 SYDVKM are derived from the germline V gene. In the prospective study, participants were roughly 18 to 100 years old, resided in about two dozen geographic areas of the United States, and were enrolled through a virtual design. In the prospective study, cohorts were assigned on the basis of participant-reported clinical history obtained from a screening survey and a study questionnaire. For ImmuneRACE Cohort 3, a participant was defined as recovered based on two consecutive negative NP/OP PCR tests, clearance by a healthcare professional, or resolution of symptoms. In the prospective study, mobile phlebotomists collected whole blood, serum and a nasopharyngeal or oropharyngeal swab from each participant. Participants in the prospective study had the option to provide additional blood draws and questionnaires over a roughly 2-month period. Before DNA extraction, prospective study blood samples were shipped either frozen or at room temperature.

Overall results and qualifications from the work: The amount of clinical and demographic metadata varied by source and participant and was provided uncurated.

About this clone itself: The antigen it binds to is not known. It has no much larger one-base neighbor in the sample; base qualities were not kept.

TCRbeta CDR3 regions were amplified from genomic DNA using the immunoSEQ Assay, a bias-controlled multiplex PCR. The study's processing was this. Nucleated cell counts per sample were estimated from amplification of reference gene primers within the assay. Sequence reads were collapsed and filtered to measure the absolute abundance of every unique TCRbeta CDR3 rearrangement. For each sample, productive Simpson clonality was calculated by taking the square root of Simpson's diversity index across productive rearrangements. The source is immuneACCESS, and TCRdb retained only in-frame sequences with V and J called. Part of the clones is not carried over; for the studies checked, unresolved V genes explain less than half of this, and the remainder is unexplained. The DNA was the basis for D and trimming; V, J and clone size are from that table. The sample yields 200,000 to 250,000 clones; approximately 90% were counted once. The ten biggest clones cover around 2.7% of the sample.

Recombination joined TRBV28 with TRBJ1-4, with a tentative D gene TRBD1 over 5 matching bases. Sequencing used PBMCs or T cells enriched from blood (not recorded which). This clonotype was sampled from a woman in her 30s who had recovered from COVID-19. The DNA is TGTGCCAGCAGTTTGGGCCGGGGACTTGGTAATGAAAAACTGTTTTTT. It translates as CASSLGRGLGNEKLFF. The CDR3, completed at both ends by the reference TRBV28 and TRBJ1-4 genes, gives the full variable domain DVKVTQSSRYLVKRTGEKVFLECVQDMDHENMFWYRQDPGLGLRLIYFSYDVKMKEKGDIPEGYSVSREKKERFSLILESASTNQTSMYLCASSLGRGLGNEKLFFGSGTQLSVL.